These 19 T cell receptor beta chains share one sample of origin, sequenced in a study of blood T cell repertoires in COVID-19. Libraries were prepared by immunoSEQ multiplex PCR; TCRdb keeps only in-frame clonotypes and omits some of them. Seen here are about 480,000 clones, over 75% observed once, and the top ten hold 1.5% to 2%. Sequenced: PBMCs or T cells enriched from blood (not recorded which). These receptors were taken from a woman in her thirties or forties who had recovered from COVID-19.

The chain combines TRBV29-1 with TRBJ2-1, with 10 bases identical to TRBD2. This CDR3 has 14 residues. The J segment lost 9 bases and the V segment lost 4 bases, leaving 9 bases of the junction unmatched. Per the germline V gene, CDR1 is SQVTM and CDR2 is ANQGSEA. CDR3 sequence (DNA): TGCAGCGTTGGGTTGCTAGCGGGAGAGCGTGAGCAGTTCTTC. Protein: CSVGLLAGEREQFF.

The chain is built from TRBV27 and TRBJ1-5, with a possible D match to TRBD1 (6 bases). The germline V gene encodes CDR1 MNHEY and CDR2 SMNVEV (reference sequence). The length of the CDR3 is 15 residues. V lost 5 bases to trimming and J lost 4 bases, with 15 bases between them. The CDR3 region is CASSKRTAVNQPQHF. The CDR3 DNA reads as TGTGCCAGCAGTAAGAGGACAGCGGTAAATCAGCCCCAGCATTTT.

The chain uses TRBV6-1 and TRBJ1-2; no reliable D call. This CDR3 contains 17 residues. V lost 0 bases to trimming and J lost 6 bases, with 20 bases between them. The germline gives CDR1 MNHNS, CDR2 SASEGT. CDR3 loop: CASSEALRSGLLDGYTF. For the CDR3, the DNA is TGTGCCAGCAGTGAAGCGCTTCGGTCCGGGTTGTTGGATGGCTACACCTTC.

V and J are TRBV4-1 and TRBJ2-7; 7 bases align to TRBD1. The CDR3 spans 14 residues. CDR1 is MGHRA and CDR2 is YSYEKL in the germline V gene. Trimming took 2 bases from V and 6 from J; bases not matched to a gene: 7. The CDR3 is CASSQNTGVGEQYF. The CDR3 DNA sequence: TGCGCCAGCAGCCAAAACACAGGGGTCGGCGAGCAGTACTTC.

J is TRBJ2-7 and V is TRBV4-1; 10 bases are a match to TRBD1. The trim removed 6 bases at V and 3 bases at J, leaving 8 bases unmatched. There are 15 residues in the CDR3. Germline V gene sequence: CDR1 MGHRA, CDR2 YSYEKL. DNA of the CDR3: TGCGCCAGCAGGCATGTCGGACAGGGGGACTACGAGCAGTACTTC. Translating gives CASRHVGQGDYEQYF.

This chain connects TRBV27 to TRBJ1-2; no firm D call. Germline loops: CDR1 MNHEY, CDR2 SMNVEV (reference sequence). V gave up 0 bases and J gave up 8 bases, with 22 bases separating them. This CDR3 has 17 residues. This CDR3 reads CASSLSRGNVLGRGYTF. In nucleotides, the CDR3 is TGTGCCAGCAGTTTATCGAGAGGGAATGTCCTCGGAAGAGGCTACACCTTC.

This clone was detected only once. V usage is TRBV6-2 or TRBV6-3 and J usage is TRBJ1-2; 9 positions agree with TRBD1. The V gene end was trimmed by 2 bases and the J gene end by 2 bases; junction bases not matched to a gene: 6. Germline loops: CDR1 MNHEY, CDR2 SVGEGT. This CDR3 has 16 residues. CDR3 nucleotide sequence: TGTGCCAGCAGTTACGGGACAGGGCCCTTAAACTATGGCTACACCTTC. Protein product: CASSYGTGPLNYGYTF.

The V call is TRBV7-2, the J call TRBJ2-5, with 10 nucleotides matching TRBD2. V lost 6 bases to trimming and J lost 5 bases; unmatched junction nucleotides: 6. Germline CDR1 SGHTA, CDR2 FQGNSA. This CDR3 is built from 14 residues. The CDR3 bases are TGTGCCAGCAGGAGCGGGAGGGCCGGGGAGACCCAGTACTTC. It yields the protein CASRSGRAGETQYF.

CDR3 in amino acids: CASRLRTSGSTDTQYF. In DNA form, the CDR3 reads TGTGCAAGTCGCTTACGGACTAGCGGGAGCACAGATACGCAGTATTTT. This rearrangement joins TRBV12-2 to TRBJ2-3; TRBD2 reflects the table's D call only, with no check against the DNA. TRBV12-2 is noted as a pseudogene. The CDR3 totals 16 residues.

CDR3 amino acids: CASRPTGGGLEAFF. The CDR3 nucleotides read TGTGCCAGCAGGCCCACAGGGGGCGGCCTAGAAGCTTTCTTT. The V gene is TRBV6-5, the J gene TRBJ1-1, with 9 nucleotides matching TRBD1. The germline V gene encodes CDR1 MNHEY and CDR2 SVGAGI. The CDR3 length is 14 residues. The J segment lost 8 bases and the V segment lost 6 bases, leaving 10 bases of the junction unmatched.

The CDR3 sequence: CASRTTSGTTGELFF. Written as DNA, the CDR3 is TGTGCCAGCAGGACGACTAGCGGGACCACCGGGGAGCTGTTTTTT. This sequence joins TRBV11-2 and TRBJ2-2; 11 bases fit TRBD2. V dropped 6 bases and J dropped 4; count of bases not matched to a gene: 4. There are 15 residues in the CDR3. The germline V gene encodes CDR1 SGHAT and CDR2 FQNNGV.

V and J are TRBV7-2 and TRBJ1-1; D possibly corresponds to TRBD1 (5 bases). V was pared by 3 bases and J by 11 bases, with 10 bases between. The CDR3 loop spans 11 amino acids. CDR1 SGHTA and CDR2 FQGNSA come from the germline V gene. In DNA form, the CDR3 reads TGTGCCAGCAGCTTCAGGGTTGGCGCTTTCTTT. Translation gives CASSFRVGAFF.

This clone is a singleton in its sample. This chain connects TRBV4-2 to TRBJ1-5; D unresolved. CDR3 size: 15 residues. The V end was cut by 4 bases, the J end by 9 bases, with 19 bases between. Germline V gene data show CDR1 as LGHNA and CDR2 as YNFKEQ. The DNA of the CDR3 is TGTGCCAGCAGCCCCACTACCCGCGACGGCGGGCCCCAGCATTTT. This encodes CASSPTTRDGGPQHF.

The V call is TRBV19, the J call TRBJ1-2; TRBD1 might be the D (6 bases). This CDR3 has 16 amino acids. V dropped 0 bases and J dropped 7 bases, with 18 bases sitting between them. The germline CDR1 and CDR2 sequences are LNHDA and SQIVND (reference sequence). The CDR3 reads CASSIESEQGSSGYTF. The CDR3 region has the DNA TGTGCCAGTAGTATAGAATCGGAACAGGGAAGCTCTGGCTACACCTTC.

V is TRBV30 and J is TRBJ1-2; the D is unclear. The ends were cut back, 8 bases at V and 3 bases at J, with 13 bases in the middle. From germline, CDR1 is GTSNPN and CDR2 SVGIG (reference sequence). The CDR3 is made up of 12 amino acids. The CDR3 region has the DNA TGTGCCCAGACTGATTGGCACTATGGCTACACCTTC. Amino acid sequence: CAQTDWHYGYTF.

In nucleotides, the CDR3 is TGTGCCTGGAGTGTACGTACGACAGTGCCCGGTCGTACGCAGTATTTT. Amino acids: CAWSVRTTVPGRTQYF. The V and J genes are TRBV30 and TRBJ2-3; maybe TRBD1 (5 bases). V was pared by 0 bases and J by 8 bases, with 21 bases between. There are 16 residues in the CDR3. Germline values: CDR1 GTSNPN, CDR2 SVGIG (reference sequence). The full variable domain, in which reference TRBV30 and TRBJ2-3 provide the parts outside the CDR3, is SQTIHQWPATLVQPVGSPLSLECTVEGTSNPNLYWYRQAAGRGLQLLFYSVGIGQISSEVPQNLSASRPQDRQFILSSKKLLLSDSGFYLCAWSVRTTVPGRTQYFGPGTRLTVL.

The rearrangement links TRBV15 to TRBJ1-2, with TRBD1 matching 8 bases. Germline CDR1 reads LNHNV; CDR2 reads YYDKDF (reference sequence). This CDR3 spans 18 amino acids. V trimming: 2 bases; J trimming: 0 bases; junction bases outside the gene matches: 11. The CDR3 loop is CATSRLRQGSPANYGYTF. In DNA, the CDR3 is TGTGCCACCAGCAGACTCAGACAGGGGTCACCAGCTAACTATGGCTACACCTTC.

The rearrangement uses TRBV14 and TRBJ2-5; 11 bases are a match to TRBD2. After removal of 1 base from V and 0 bases from J, the junction contained 1 base not matched to a gene. The CDR3 totals 16 residues. Germline V gives CDR1 SGHDN, CDR2 FVKESK. The CDR3 DNA sequence: TGTGCCAGCAGCCAAGGGACTAGCGGGTACCAAGAGACCCAGTACTTC. Translating gives CASSQGTSGYQETQYF.

The gene calls are TRBV4-3 and TRBJ1-3; 9 positions agree with TRBD1. The CDR3 sequence is 16 residues long. J lost 4 bases, V lost 1 base, and 5 bases had no gene match. Looked up from germline, CDR1 is LGHNA and CDR2 is YSLEER. The CDR3 DNA reads as TGCGCCAGCAGCCAAGTCCCGGGACAGGGAGGAAACACCATATATTTT. Residues: CASSQVPGQGGNTIYF.